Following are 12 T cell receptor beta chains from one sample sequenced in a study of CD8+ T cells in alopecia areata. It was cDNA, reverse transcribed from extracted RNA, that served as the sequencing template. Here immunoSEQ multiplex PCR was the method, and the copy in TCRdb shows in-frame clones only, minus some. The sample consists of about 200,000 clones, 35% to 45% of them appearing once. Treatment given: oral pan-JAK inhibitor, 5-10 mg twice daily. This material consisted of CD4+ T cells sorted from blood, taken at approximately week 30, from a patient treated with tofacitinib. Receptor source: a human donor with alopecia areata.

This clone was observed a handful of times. For the CDR3, the DNA is TGCAGCGTGATGGGCCGGCAGAACACTGAAGCTTTCTTT. As protein: CSVMGRQNTEAFF. V usage is TRBV29-1 and J usage is TRBJ1-1, with D unclear. Germline V gives CDR1 SQVTM, CDR2 ANQGSEA. Trimming removed 6 bases from V and 1 base from J, with 12 bases in between. This CDR3 is built from 13 residues.

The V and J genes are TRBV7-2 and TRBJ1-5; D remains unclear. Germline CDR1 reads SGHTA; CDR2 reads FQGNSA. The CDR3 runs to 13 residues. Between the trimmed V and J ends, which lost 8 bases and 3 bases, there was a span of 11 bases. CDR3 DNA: TGTGCCAGCGCCCAACGACTCAATCAGCCCCAGCATTTT. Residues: CASAQRLNQPQHF.

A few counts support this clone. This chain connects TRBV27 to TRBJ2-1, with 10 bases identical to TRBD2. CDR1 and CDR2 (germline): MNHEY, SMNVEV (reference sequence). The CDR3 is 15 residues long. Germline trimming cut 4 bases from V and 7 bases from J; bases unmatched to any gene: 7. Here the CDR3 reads CASSSVLAGDNEQFF. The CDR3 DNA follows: TGTGCCAGCAGTTCGGTTCTAGCGGGAGATAATGAGCAGTTCTTC.

This CDR3 is CAWTGFGVAGDTDTQYF. The CDR3 bases are TGTGCCTGGACGGGATTTGGAGTTGCGGGGGACACAGATACGCAGTATTTT. The rearrangement links TRBV30 to TRBJ2-3; 7 bases align to TRBD2. V lost 4 bases and J lost 2; bases outside the gene matches: 15. This CDR3 contains 17 residues. The germline CDR1 and CDR2 sequences are GTSNPN and SVGIG (reference sequence).

CDR3 in DNA: TGCGCCAGCAGCTCCCGACAGAGAACTGAAGCTTTCTTT. It translates to CASSSRQRTEAFF. The chain links TRBV5-1 to TRBJ1-1, with a possible D match to TRBD1 (5 bases). CDR3 length equals 13 residues. V was clipped by 3 bases and J by 5 bases, with 11 bases between them. Germline V gives CDR1 SGHRS, CDR2 YFSETQ.

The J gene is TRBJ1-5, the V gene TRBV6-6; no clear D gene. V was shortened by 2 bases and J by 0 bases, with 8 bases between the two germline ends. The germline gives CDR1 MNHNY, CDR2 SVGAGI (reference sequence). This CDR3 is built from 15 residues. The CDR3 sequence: CASSYEGISNQPQHF. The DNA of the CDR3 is TGTGCCAGCAGTTACGAAGGGATTAGCAATCAGCCCCAGCATTTT.

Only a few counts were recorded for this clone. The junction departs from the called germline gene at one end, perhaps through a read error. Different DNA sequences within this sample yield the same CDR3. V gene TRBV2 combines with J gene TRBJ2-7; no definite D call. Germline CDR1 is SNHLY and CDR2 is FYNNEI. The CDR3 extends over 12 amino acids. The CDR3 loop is CASREGSYEQYF. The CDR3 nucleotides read TGTGCCAGCAGGGAAGGCTCCTACGAGCAGTACTTC. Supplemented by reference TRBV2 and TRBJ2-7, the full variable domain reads EPEVTQTPSHQVTQMGQEVILRCVPISNHLYFYWYRQILGQKVEFLVSFYNNEISEKSEIFDDQFSVERPDGSNFTLKIRSTKLEDSAMYFCASREGSYEQYFGPGTRLTVT.

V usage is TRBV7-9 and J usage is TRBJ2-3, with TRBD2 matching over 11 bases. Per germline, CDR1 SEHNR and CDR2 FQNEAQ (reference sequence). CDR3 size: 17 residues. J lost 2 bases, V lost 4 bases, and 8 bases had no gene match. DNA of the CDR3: TGTGCCAGCAGCTGGCCTAGCGGGGGGTCAACCACAGATACGCAGTATTTT. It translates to CASSWPSGGSTTDTQYF.

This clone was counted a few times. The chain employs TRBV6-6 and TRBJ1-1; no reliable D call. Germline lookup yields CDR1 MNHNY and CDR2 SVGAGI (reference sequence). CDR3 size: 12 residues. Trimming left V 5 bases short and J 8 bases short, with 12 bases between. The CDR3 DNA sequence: TGTGCCAGCAGTCCGACAACGACAGAAGCTTTCTTT. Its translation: CASSPTTTEAFF.

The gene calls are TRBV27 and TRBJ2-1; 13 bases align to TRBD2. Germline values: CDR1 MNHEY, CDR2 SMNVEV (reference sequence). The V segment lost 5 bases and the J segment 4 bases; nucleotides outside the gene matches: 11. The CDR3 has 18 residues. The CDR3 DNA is TGTGCCAGCAGTCCGCTCGGACTAGCGGGAGTGAGTTACAATGAGCAGTTCTTC. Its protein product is CASSPLGLAGVSYNEQFF.

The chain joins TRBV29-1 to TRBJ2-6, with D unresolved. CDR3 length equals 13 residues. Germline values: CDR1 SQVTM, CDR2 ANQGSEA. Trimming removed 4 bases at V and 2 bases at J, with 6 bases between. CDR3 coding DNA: TGCAGCGTTGGTCGGGCTGGGGCCAACGTCCTGACTTTC. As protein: CSVGRAGANVLTF.

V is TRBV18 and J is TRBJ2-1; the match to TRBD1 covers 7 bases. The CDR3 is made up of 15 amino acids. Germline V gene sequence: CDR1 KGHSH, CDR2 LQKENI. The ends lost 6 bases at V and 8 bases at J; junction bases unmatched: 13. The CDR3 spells CASSTPRQGGDEQFF. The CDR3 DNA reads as TGTGCCAGCTCCACCCCACGACAGGGTGGCGATGAGCAGTTCTTC. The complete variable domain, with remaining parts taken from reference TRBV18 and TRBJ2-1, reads NAGVMQNPRHLVRRRGQEARLRCSPMKGHSHVYWYRQLPEEGLKFMVYLQKENIIDESGMPKERFSAEFPKEGPSILRIQQVVRGDSAAYFCASSTPRQGGDEQFFGPGTRLTVL.